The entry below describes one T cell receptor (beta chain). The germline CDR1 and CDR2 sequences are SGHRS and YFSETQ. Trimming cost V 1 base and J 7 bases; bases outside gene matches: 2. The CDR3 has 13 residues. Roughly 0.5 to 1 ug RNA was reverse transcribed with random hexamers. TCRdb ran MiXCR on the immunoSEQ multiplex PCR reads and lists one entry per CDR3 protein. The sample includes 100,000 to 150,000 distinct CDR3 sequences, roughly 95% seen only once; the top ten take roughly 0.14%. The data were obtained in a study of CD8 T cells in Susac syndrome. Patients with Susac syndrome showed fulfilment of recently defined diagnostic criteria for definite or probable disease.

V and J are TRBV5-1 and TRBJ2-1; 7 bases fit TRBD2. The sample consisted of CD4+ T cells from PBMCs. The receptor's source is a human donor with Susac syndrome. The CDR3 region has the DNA TGCGCCAGCAGCTTGAGTAGCGGGAATGAGCAGTTCTTC. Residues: CASSLSSGNEQFF.